A single sample gave rise to the 24 T cell receptor beta chains below, sequenced in a study of shared clonotypes between healthy human individuals. TCRdb's table, derived via immunoSEQ multiplex PCR, lists solely in-frame clones and lacks some. Among about 2.5 million clones, approximately 90% were seen once, and the ten largest hold approximately 0.4%. Sequenced input: naive CD4+ T cells from PBMCs. Subset here: CD45RA+ positively selected. Receptors were obtained from a man aged 18 to 29 in good health. Some clones in this sample may be carry-over from other donors' samples.

Only a few counts were recorded for this clone. The chain is built from TRBV5-1 and TRBJ2-7, with 7 nucleotides matching TRBD1. This CDR3 is 14 amino acids long. Germline CDR1 and CDR2: SGHRS and YFSETQ. The ends lost 0 bases at V and 3 bases at J; junction bases unmatched: 3. The CDR3: CASSLGRQGYEQYF. The CDR3 region has the DNA TGCGCCAGCAGCTTGGGACGACAGGGCTACGAGCAGTACTTC. Full variable domain (missing parts from reference TRBV5-1 and TRBJ2-7): KAGVTQTPRYLIKTRGQQVTLSCSPISGHRSVSWYQQTPGQGLQFLFEYFSETQRNKGNFPGRFSGRQFSNSRSEMNVSTLELGDSALYLCASSLGRQGYEQYFGPGTRLTVT.

The J gene is TRBJ2-1, the V gene TRBV4-3; D possibly corresponds to TRBD2 (7 bases). The CDR3 loop spans 16 amino acids. V shed 4 bases and J shed 5 bases, with 18 bases lying between them. The germline CDR1 and CDR2 sequences are LGHNA and YSLEER. CDR3 DNA: TGCGCCAGCAGCCGGGGGCAGGCTAGCGGTCACAATGAGCAGTTCTTC. Its translation: CASSRGQASGHNEQFF.

The rearrangement links TRBV27 to TRBJ1-4; D not resolved. Germline assignment: CDR1 MNHEY and CDR2 SMNVEV (reference sequence). The CDR3 has 17 residues. V gave up 2 bases and J gave up 1 base, with 14 bases separating them. The CDR3 is CASSLTYRSLTNEKLFF. CDR3 sequence (DNA): TGTGCCAGCAGTTTAACCTACCGGAGTCTAACTAATGAAAAACTGTTTTTT.

V and J are TRBV28 and TRBJ2-7, with a possible D match to TRBD2 (6 bases). Germline V lookup: CDR1 MDHEN, CDR2 SYDVKM. CDR3 length: 17 residues. V gave up 5 bases and J gave up 0 bases, with 20 bases separating them. This CDR3 reads CASSPGWREPSSYEQYF. CDR3 coding DNA: TGTGCCAGCAGTCCGGGCTGGCGGGAACCTTCCTCCTACGAGCAGTACTTC.

Concerning this clone: The same CDR3 can be traced to other DNA sequences in this sample. The chain carries TRBV5-1 and TRBJ2-3; 8 bases fit TRBD2. Per germline, CDR1 SGHRS and CDR2 YFSETQ. This CDR3 region has 14 residues. With 4 bases clipped from V and 2 bases from J, the junction kept 3 bases outside the gene matches. The DNA for the CDR3 is TGCGCCAGCAGCCCCGGACTAGCCACAGATACGCAGTATTTT. It specifies CASSPGLATDTQYF.

This clone was detected only once. As DNA, the CDR3 is TGCGCCAGCAGCTTGGCCTTAGGTTTAGATACGCAGTATTTT. Its translation is CASSLALGLDTQYF. The J gene is TRBJ2-3, the V gene TRBV5-1; D is uncertain. The V gene's germline CDR1 is SGHRS and CDR2 YFSETQ. The CDR3 is made up of 14 amino acids. V lost 0 bases and J 5 bases, leaving 10 bases between the germline ends.

The V gene is TRBV28, the J gene TRBJ2-7; D unclear. The CDR3 is 13 amino acids. Germline values: CDR1 MDHEN, CDR2 SYDVKM. Deletions cut 2 bases from V and 3 bases from J, with 8 bases between. This CDR3 is CASSLNRNYEQYF. The CDR3 region has the DNA TGTGCCAGCAGTTTAAACAGAAACTACGAGCAGTACTTC.

The chain carries TRBV27 and TRBJ2-7, with TRBD1 matching 7 bases. This CDR3 has 16 residues. Germline loops: CDR1 MNHEY, CDR2 SMNVEV (reference sequence). V dropped 3 bases and J dropped 6; count of bases not matched to a gene: 14. The CDR3 nucleotides read TGTGCCAGCAGTTTTCTCACTCGGACAGGACGCTCCGAGCAGTACTTC. Translating gives CASSFLTRTGRSEQYF.

This chain links TRBV10-3 with TRBJ2-7; 7 nucleotides align to TRBD2. With V trimmed by 7 bases and J by 3 bases, 12 bases remained unmatched. The CDR3 has 15 residues. CDR1 ENHRY and CDR2 SYGVKD come from the germline V gene. In nucleotides, the CDR3 is TGTGCCATCAAGCTTCAGGCGGGAGAGGGCTACGAGCAGTACTTC. Its translation: CAIKLQAGEGYEQYF.

V usage is TRBV6-6 and J usage is TRBJ1-5; 7 bases match TRBD1. This CDR3 is 15 amino acids long. Trimming removed 5 bases from V and 0 bases from J; junction bases left unmatched: 4. Germline values: CDR1 MNHNY, CDR2 SVGAGI (reference sequence). The chain's CDR3 is CASSPRGHSNQPQHF. DNA for the CDR3: TGTGCCAGCAGTCCTAGGGGGCATAGCAATCAGCCCCAGCATTTT.

This clone occurred a few times. This chain joins TRBV18 and TRBJ2-2; D gene unclear. The CDR3 is 12 amino acids. Between the trimmed V and J ends, which lost 3 bases and 9 bases, there was a span of 8 bases. Per the germline V gene, CDR1 is KGHSH and CDR2 is LQKENI. DNA for the CDR3: TGTGCCAGCTCACCCCTCGGGCGGGAGCTGTTTTTT. Amino acid sequence: CASSPLGRELFF.

The chain couples TRBV10-3 to TRBJ2-1; a possible D gene is TRBD1 (5 bases). The CDR3 contains 12 residues. Trimming stripped 7 bases from V and 8 bases from J, with 12 bases between. Looked up from germline, CDR1 is ENHRY and CDR2 is SYGVKD. The CDR3 spells CAIKGRGDEQFF. In nucleotides, the CDR3 is TGTGCCATCAAGGGTAGGGGCGATGAGCAGTTCTTC.

This clone appeared a single time. This sequence joins TRBV28 and TRBJ2-7; TRBD1 matches 9 bases. The CDR3 runs to 15 residues. V dropped 2 bases and J dropped 3; count of bases not matched to a gene: 5. Germline CDR1 and CDR2: MDHEN and SYDVKM. CDR3 sequence: CASSLVGDRVYEQYF. For the CDR3, the DNA is TGTGCCAGCAGTTTAGTTGGGGACAGGGTCTACGAGCAGTACTTC. Combining the CDR3 with reference TRBV28 and TRBJ2-7 gives the whole variable domain DVKVTQSSRYLVKRTGEKVFLECVQDMDHENMFWYRQDPGLGLRLIYFSYDVKMKEKGDIPEGYSVSREKKERFSLILESASTNQTSMYLCASSLVGDRVYEQYFGPGTRLTVT.

The rearrangement uses TRBV18 and TRBJ1-1; D possibly corresponds to TRBD1 (6 bases). CDR1 and CDR2 from the germline V gene are KGHSH and LQKENI. The V and J ends lost 6 bases and 0 bases respectively, with 11 bases between them. This CDR3 spans 14 amino acids. The chain's CDR3 is CASSLGHLNTEAFF. The CDR3 coding sequence is TGTGCCAGCTCCCTGGGACACCTGAACACTGAAGCTTTCTTT.

V usage is TRBV7-9 and J usage is TRBJ1-4, with no clear D. From germline, CDR1 is SEHNR and CDR2 FQNEAQ (reference sequence). The CDR3 covers 15 residues. V gave up 4 bases and J gave up 8 bases, with 17 bases separating them. The CDR3 DNA reads TGTGCCAGCAGCTCACAACCTAGCCCGGGGGAAAAACTGTTTTTT. Protein: CASSSQPSPGEKLFF.

V usage is TRBV9 and J usage is TRBJ1-2, with D unresolved. The CDR3 is 15 amino acids. Trimming pared 1 base from V and 3 bases from J, leaving 13 bases between. Germline CDR1 reads SGDLS; CDR2 reads YYNGEE. Here the CDR3 reads CASSVSDTAHYGYTF. The DNA for the CDR3 is TGTGCCAGCAGCGTAAGTGACACAGCACACTATGGCTACACCTTC. Full variable domain (outside the CDR3, taken from reference TRBV9 and TRBJ1-2): DSGVTQTPKHLITATGQRVTLRCSPRSGDLSVYWYQQSLDQGLQFLIQYYNGEERAKGNILERFSAQQFPDLHSELNLSSLELGDSALYFCASSVSDTAHYGYTFGSGTRLTVV.

CDR3 bases: TGTGCCAGCAGTGAACCCGGACGGACGGCGGGGGGGACCCAGTACTTC. It is translated as CASSEPGRTAGGTQYF. The chain employs TRBV6-1 and TRBJ2-5; 8 nucleotides agree with TRBD2. V lost 2 bases to trimming and J lost 7 bases; unmatched junction nucleotides: 12. CDR1 and CDR2 from the germline V gene are MNHNS and SASEGT. The CDR3 runs 16 residues.

V and J are TRBV27 and TRBJ2-1; 9 bases agree with TRBD1. The CDR3 totals 15 residues. V lost 6 bases to trimming and J lost 9 bases; unmatched junction nucleotides: 12. Germline CDR1 and CDR2: MNHEY and SMNVEV (reference sequence). CDR3 sequence: CASRQPGQGSVEQFF. DNA for the CDR3: TGTGCCAGCAGACAACCGGGACAGGGTAGCGTTGAGCAGTTCTTC.

The rearrangement joins TRBV7-7 to TRBJ2-3; 7 nucleotides agree with TRBD2. CDR1 SSHAT and CDR2 FNYEAQ come from the germline V gene (reference sequence). After removal of 5 bases from V and 5 bases from J, the junction contained 4 bases not matched to a gene. The CDR3 has 13 amino acids. The CDR3 DNA follows: TGTGCCAGCAGCGCGCGCGGGGGAGATACGCAGTATTTT. This translates into CASSARGGDTQYF.

This chain uses TRBV19 with TRBJ2-7; the D gene could be TRBD1 or TRBD2 (5 bases each). Trimming stripped 2 bases from V and 4 bases from J, with 15 bases between. The CDR3 has 15 amino acids. Germline assignment: CDR1 LNHDA and CDR2 SQIVND (reference sequence). The CDR3 DNA reads as TGTGCCAGTAGTATATCCGGGACGGAACTTTACGAGCAGTACTTC. This sequence encodes CASSISGTELYEQYF.

V usage is TRBV7-9 and J usage is TRBJ2-5; no clear D. TRBJ2-7 explains the end of the DNA better; the J call may be wrong. Germline-derived CDR1 and CDR2 are SEHNR and FQNEAQ (reference sequence). The CDR3 consists of 16 residues. DNA of the CDR3: TGTGCCAGCAGCTTATGGTCCACGCTCGGCTCAATCGAGCAGTACTTC. Its protein product is CASSLWSTLGSIEQYF.

The chain recombines TRBV5-1 with TRBJ2-7; TRBD2 matches 9 bases. The V and J ends lost 7 bases and 0 bases, in that order; junction bases with no gene match: 5. The V gene's germline CDR1 is SGHRS and CDR2 YFSETQ. The CDR3 length is 14 residues. The chain's CDR3 is CASVLTSGSYEQYF. The CDR3 DNA reads as TGCGCCAGCGTCCTGACTAGCGGCTCCTACGAGCAGTACTTC.

The V and J genes are TRBV19 and TRBJ2-3; maybe TRBD2 (6 bases). V was cut by 3 bases and J by 4 bases, with 14 bases left in between. The CDR3 runs to 15 residues. The germline CDR1 and CDR2 sequences are LNHDA and SQIVND (reference sequence). The CDR3 DNA sequence: TGTGCCAGTAGTATCCGGCCTAGCGCCCCAGATACGCAGTATTTT. Its protein product is CASSIRPSAPDTQYF. Based on the CDR3 plus reference TRBV19 and TRBJ2-3, the full variable domain is DGGITQSPKYLFRKEGQNVTLSCEQNLNHDAMYWYRQDPGQGLRLIYYSQIVNDFQKGDIAEGYSVSREKKESFPLTVTSAQKNPTAFYLCASSIRPSAPDTQYFGPGTRLTVL.

This chain links TRBV7-9 with TRBJ1-1, with unresolved D. V was shortened by 6 bases and J by 1 base, with 9 bases between the two germline ends. Germline lookup yields CDR1 SEHNR and CDR2 FQNEAQ (reference sequence). This CDR3 comprises 13 residues. CDR3 bases: TGTGCCAGCAGGCGCGGGGAGAACACTGAAGCTTTCTTT. It translates to CASRRGENTEAFF.